Listed below are T cell receptor beta chains from one sample, sequenced in a study of blood T cell repertoires in COVID-19. Profiled with immunoSEQ multiplex PCR; TCRdb holds only in-frame clones, not every one. This table holds 200,000 to 250,000 clones, about nine tenths found once. Input material: peripheral blood. Every receptor here comes from a man between 25 and 39 years old with COVID-19, enrolled during active disease. Each CDR3 is given with its conserved first and last residue. The D gene is left open where the match is weak. Clone sizes are given selectively: once, few, many, or a class where the clone is expanded.

- | TRBJ1-1 | - | TRBV28 | TGTGCCAGCAGTTTGGACACCAACACTGAAGCTTTCTTT | CASSLDTNTEAFF
- | TRBJ1-1 | - | TRBV3-1/TRBV3-2 | TGTGCCAGCAGCCAACAGGGAACTGAAGCTTTCTTT | CASSQQGTEAFF
- | TRBJ1-1 | TRBD1 | TRBV15 | TGTGCCACCAGCCCGGGGACAGGGGCCTCGAACACTGAAGCTTTCTTT | CATSPGTGASNTEAFF
- | TRBJ1-4 | - | TRBV7-3 | TGTGCCAGCAGCTTAAATGGCGGGGAAAAACTGTTTTTT | CASSLNGGEKLFF
- | TRBJ2-3 | TRBD2 | TRBV19 | TGTGCCAGTAGTGAGACTAGCGGAATACGATCGCAGTATTTT | CASSETSGIRSQYF
- | TRBJ2-7 | - | TRBV5-6 | TGTGCCAGCAGCTTGATTCAGGCGTCGCAGTACTTC | CASSLIQASQYF
- | TRBJ2-7 | - | TRBV7-8 | TGTGCCAGCAGCTTCCGGCAGGGCTACGAGCAGTACTTC | CASSFRQGYEQYF
- | TRBJ1-1 | TRBD1 | TRBV27 | TGTGCCAGCAGTTTAGGGGACAGGGGGAACACTGAAGCTTTCTTT | CASSLGDRGNTEAFF
- | TRBJ2-7 | - | TRBV28 | TGTGCCAGCAGGAATCCTGGGGGGACCTACGAGCAGTACTTC | CASRNPGGTYEQYF
- | TRBJ2-7 | TRBD2 | TRBV5-1 | TGCGCCAGCAGATGGACTAGCGGGAGCTCCTACGAGCAGTACTTC | CASRWTSGSSYEQYF
- | TRBJ1-5 | TRBD1 | TRBV7-8 | TGTGCCAGCAGCTTATTTGTGGGGACAGGGGCGTATAGCAATCAGCCCCAGCATTTT | CASSLFVGTGAYSNQPQHF
- | TRBJ2-7 | TRBD1 | TRBV27 | TGTGCCAGCAGTTCCAGGACAGGGGTCCCGGGCGAGCAGTACTTC | CASSSRTGVPGEQYF
- | TRBJ1-2 | TRBD1 | TRBV29-1 | TGCAGCGTTGTCACAGGGGACGGCTACACCTTC | CSVVTGDGYTF
- | TRBJ2-1 | - | TRBV5-4 | TGTGCCAGCAGCTTTCCTCCTTGGACTGCCGATGAGCAGTTCTTC | CASSFPPWTADEQFF
- | TRBJ1-2 | - | TRBV29-1 | TGCAGCGTTGACCGTTCCTATGGCTACACCTTC | CSVDRSYGYTF
- | TRBJ2-2 | TRBD1 | TRBV10-3 | TGTGCCATCAGTGAATTCGGACAGGCAGGAACCGGGGAGCTGTTTTTT | CAISEFGQAGTGELFF
- | TRBJ2-7 | - | TRBV11-2 | TGTGCCAGCGTCGGCGCAGGTCCCTACGAGCAGTACTTC | CASVGAGPYEQYF
once | TRBJ2-1 | TRBD2 | TRBV3-1/TRBV3-2 | TGTGCCAGCAGCCAAGCGGCGGGAGGGAATGAGCAGTTCTTC | CASSQAAGGNEQFF
few | TRBJ1-1 | - | TRBV3-1/TRBV3-2 | TGTGCCAGCAGCCTATCCCATCGACAGAACACTGAAGCTTTCTTT | CASSLSHRQNTEAFF
- | TRBJ1-1 | - | TRBV21-1 | TGTGCCAGCAGCAAAAAAGGGGGTGGGAGGGTTAATGGGGCTTTCTTT | CASSKKGGGRVNGAFF
- | TRBJ1-1 | - | TRBV19 | TGTGCCAGTAGGTGGGGGGGATCGAACACTGAAGCTTTCTTT | CASRWGGSNTEAFF
- | TRBJ1-2 | TRBD1 | TRBV15 | TGTGCCACCAGCAGAGATTGGGACAGTTTCTATGGCTACACCTTC | CATSRDWDSFYGYTF
- | TRBJ2-7 | TRBD2 | TRBV5-1 | TGCGCCAGCAGCTTCAGGGGACTAGCGGGAAACGAGCAGTACTTC | CASSFRGLAGNEQYF
- | TRBJ2-7 | TRBD2 | TRBV28 | TGTGCCAGCAGTGCTAGCGGAACCTACGAGCAGTACTTC | CASSASGTYEQYF
- | TRBJ1-2 | - | TRBV19 | TGTGCCAGTAGTATACTAGGGGCCTATGGCTACACCTTC | CASSILGAYGYTF
- | TRBJ1-1 | - | TRBV20-1 | TGCAGTGCTAGAGGACCCTCGGGGGCTTTCTTT | CSARGPSGAFF
- | TRBJ1-3 | - | TRBV7-9 | TGTGCCAGCAGCTTAGAGGGAGTTCTTTATTTT | CASSLEGVLYF
- | TRBJ1-2 | TRBD1 | TRBV6-6 | TGCGCCAGCAGTTTACAGGGGGCGGACTATGGCTACACCTTC | CASSLQGADYGYTF
- | TRBJ2-7 | - | TRBV27 | TGTGCCAGCAGTTTAAGGGGGGGTTTCGCCTCCTACGAGCAGTACTTC | CASSLRGGFASYEQYF
- | TRBJ1-5 | - | TRBV4-3 | TGCGCCAGCAGCGAGGAAGAGGGTGGCAATCAGCCCCAGCATTTT | CASSEEEGGNQPQHF
- | TRBJ1-2 | TRBD1 | TRBV7-9 | TGTGCCAGCAGCTTAGAAGGGGACAGGGAAGTGCATGGCTACACCTTC | CASSLEGDREVHGYTF